A selection of T cell receptor beta chains follows, all from one sample in a study of blood T cell repertoires in COVID-19. Sequencing used immunoSEQ multiplex PCR; TCRdb keeps in-frame clones, though not all of them. The sample lists about 69,000 clones; 60% to 85% were seen once. Input material: peripheral blood. These TCRs come from a man in his sixties with acute or convalescent COVID-19. Each CDR3 is given with its conserved first and last residue. Each record gives: D gene, V gene, clone size, J gene, CDR3 DNA, CDR3 protein. D genes are given only for firm matches. Expanded clones get a size class; other rows say once, few or many, or leave the size out.

d_call: TRBD1; v_call: TRBV7-9; clone_size: .; j_call: TRBJ1-2; cdr3_nt: TGTGCCAGCACCCATACAGGGGGCGCTGGCTATGGCTACACCTTC; cdr3_aa: CASTHTGGAGYGYTF
d_call: .; v_call: TRBV6-5; clone_size: .; j_call: TRBJ1-3; cdr3_nt: TGTGCCAGCAGTTACCGACAAGCCAGGGGCGGAAACACCATATATTTT; cdr3_aa: CASSYRQARGGNTIYF
d_call: .; v_call: TRBV18; clone_size: .; j_call: TRBJ1-6; cdr3_nt: TGTGCCAGCTCACCCCAGAGGCAGGGGCAAGAATCACCCCTCCACTTT; cdr3_aa: CASSPQRQGQESPLHF
d_call: .; v_call: TRBV28; clone_size: .; j_call: TRBJ1-6; cdr3_nt: TGTGCCAGCAGTGCCAGGGGAAGCTCCTATAATTCACCCCTCCACTTT; cdr3_aa: CASSARGSSYNSPLHF
d_call: TRBD1; v_call: TRBV18; clone_size: .; j_call: TRBJ2-5; cdr3_nt: TGTGCCAGCTCACTAAAGGGGGCTAGGGAGACCCAGTACTTC; cdr3_aa: CASSLKGARETQYF
d_call: .; v_call: TRBV7-9; clone_size: .; j_call: TRBJ1-4; cdr3_nt: TGTGCCAGCAGCTTGACAGGACCGAGGAATGAAAAACTGTTTTTT; cdr3_aa: CASSLTGPRNEKLFF
d_call: .; v_call: TRBV10-3; clone_size: .; j_call: TRBJ2-2; cdr3_nt: TGTGCCATCAGTGAGTCGGTGGCGACAACACCCGGGGAGCTGTTTTTT; cdr3_aa: CAISESVATTPGELFF
d_call: TRBD1; v_call: TRBV29-1; clone_size: few; j_call: TRBJ2-7; cdr3_nt: TGCAGCGTTGCCGGGACAGGGGTGTCCTACGAGCAGTACTTC; cdr3_aa: CSVAGTGVSYEQYF
d_call: TRBD1; v_call: TRBV15; clone_size: .; j_call: TRBJ2-5; cdr3_nt: TGTGCCACCAGCAGGGGGACAGGTGAAGTGGCCCAGTACTTC; cdr3_aa: CATSRGTGEVAQYF
d_call: .; v_call: TRBV7-2; clone_size: .; j_call: TRBJ2-1; cdr3_nt: TGTGCCAGCGGAACGTCTACAGGGCGCTCCTACAATGAGCAGTTCTTC; cdr3_aa: CASGTSTGRSYNEQFF
d_call: TRBD1; v_call: TRBV11-3; clone_size: .; j_call: TRBJ2-2; cdr3_nt: TGTGCCAGCTCGGGACAGGCCCACACCGGGGAGCTGTTTTTT; cdr3_aa: CASSGQAHTGELFF
d_call: .; v_call: TRBV7-9; clone_size: few; j_call: TRBJ2-1; cdr3_nt: TGTGCCAGCAGCCCGTACAGGGATGAGCAGTTCTTC; cdr3_aa: CASSPYRDEQFF
d_call: .; v_call: TRBV6-5; clone_size: once; j_call: TRBJ2-1; cdr3_nt: TGTGCCAGCAGTCCCGCGAGGGTATTCTACAATGAGCAGTTCTTC; cdr3_aa: CASSPARVFYNEQFF
d_call: .; v_call: TRBV30; clone_size: .; j_call: TRBJ1-1; cdr3_nt: TGTGCCTGGAGTACGGGGACTTGGGAAGCTTTCTTT; cdr3_aa: CAWSTGTWEAFF
d_call: TRBD1; v_call: TRBV5-8; clone_size: .; j_call: TRBJ1-2; cdr3_nt: TGTGCCAGCAGAAGACAGGGGACTGGCTACACCTTC; cdr3_aa: CASRRQGTGYTF
d_call: TRBD1; v_call: TRBV5-1; clone_size: .; j_call: TRBJ2-2; cdr3_nt: TGCGCCAGCCGGACAGGGGGGTCGACCGGGGAGCTGTTTTTT; cdr3_aa: CASRTGGSTGELFF
d_call: .; v_call: TRBV4-1; clone_size: .; j_call: TRBJ2-3; cdr3_nt: TGCGCCAGCAGCCAAGATCGCGGGGGCGCAGTGGGTACGCAGTATTTT; cdr3_aa: CASSQDRGGAVGTQYF